These 4 T cell receptor beta chains share one sample of origin, sequenced in a study of metastatic and nonmetastatic thyroid tumors. Patients underwent thyroid surgery, and none had received any treatment before it. TCRdb re-analyzed the PCR reads using MiXCR. The sample consists of around 44,000 clones, 28% of them appearing once. What was sequenced was blood. The receptors originated from a male donor with papillary thyroid cancer or a benign thyroid nodule (not recorded which). Some clones in this sample may be carry-over from other donors' samples.

This clone appeared a few times. A read error may explain this, as a much larger clone is one base away. This CDR3 is also generated by other DNA sequences in the sample. The chain is built from TRBV3-1 and TRBJ2-2; no firm D call. The V and J ends lost 6 bases and 6 bases respectively, with 11 bases between them. Germline V gene sequence: CDR1 LGHDT, CDR2 YNNKEL (reference sequence). The CDR3 runs 13 residues. The CDR3 spells CASRPWGSGELFF. The CDR3 nucleotides read TGTGCCAGCAGACCCTGGGGATCCGGGGAGCTGTTTTTT.

Regarding this clone: At one end the junction does not follow the germline gene, possibly because of a read error. The chain combines TRBV5-1 with TRBJ2-3; 9 nucleotides agree with TRBD1. This CDR3 is built from 15 residues. Germline CDR1 SGHRS, CDR2 YFSETQ. CDR3 sequence (DNA): TGCGCCTGCAGCTCGGACAGGGGCTGGACCGATACGCAGTATTTT. Its protein is CACSSDRGWTDTQYF.

This clone was counted between two and nine times. One base away lies a much larger clone, so this may be a sequencing read error. This rearrangement joins TRBV18 to TRBJ2-5; D is undetermined. The CDR3 runs to 13 residues. V was pared by 2 bases and J by 4 bases, with 8 bases between. Germline lookup yields CDR1 KGHSH and CDR2 LQKENI. The CDR3 spells CASSPSQRETQYF. The DNA for the CDR3 is TGTGCCAGCTCACCATCCCAGAGAGAGACCCAGTACTTC.

This clone was detected ten times or more. The CDR3 is CASSPQRGDEQFF. The CDR3 nucleotides are TGCGCCAGCAGCCCCCAAAGGGGGGATGAGCAGTTCTTC. The chain couples TRBV5-1 to TRBJ2-1, with D tentatively TRBD1 or TRBD2 (6 bases each). Germline V gives CDR1 SGHRS, CDR2 YFSETQ. The CDR3 is 13 residues long. The V end lost 4 bases, the J end lost 8 bases, and 13 bases lay between the germline ends.